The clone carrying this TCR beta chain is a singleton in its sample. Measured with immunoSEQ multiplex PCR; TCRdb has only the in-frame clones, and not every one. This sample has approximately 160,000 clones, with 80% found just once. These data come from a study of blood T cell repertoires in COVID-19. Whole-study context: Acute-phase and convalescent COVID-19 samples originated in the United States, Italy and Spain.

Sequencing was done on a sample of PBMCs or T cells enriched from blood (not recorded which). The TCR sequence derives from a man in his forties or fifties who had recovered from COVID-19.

The CDR3 region is CASSLGGREGYGYTF. Here the CDR3 DNA reads TGTGCCAGCAGCTTAGGGGGCAGGGAAGGCTATGGCTACACCTTC. The chain is built from TRBV7-2 and TRBJ1-2, with D perhaps matching TRBD1 (5 bases). Trimming removed 1 base at V and 4 bases at J, with 13 bases between. This CDR3 has 15 amino acids. Germline V CDR1 and CDR2: SGHTA, FQGNSA.